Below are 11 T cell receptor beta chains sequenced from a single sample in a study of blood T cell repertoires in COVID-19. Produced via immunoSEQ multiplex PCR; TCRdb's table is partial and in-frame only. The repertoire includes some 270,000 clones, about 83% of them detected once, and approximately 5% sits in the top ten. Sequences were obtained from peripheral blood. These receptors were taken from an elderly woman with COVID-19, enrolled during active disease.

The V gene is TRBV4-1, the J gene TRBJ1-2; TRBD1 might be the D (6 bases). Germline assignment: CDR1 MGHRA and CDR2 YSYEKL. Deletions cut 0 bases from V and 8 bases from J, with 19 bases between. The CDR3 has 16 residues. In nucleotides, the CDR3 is TGCGCCAGCAGCCAAGATTCCGAGACACAGGGCCTCGGCTACACCTTC. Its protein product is CASSQDSETQGLGYTF.

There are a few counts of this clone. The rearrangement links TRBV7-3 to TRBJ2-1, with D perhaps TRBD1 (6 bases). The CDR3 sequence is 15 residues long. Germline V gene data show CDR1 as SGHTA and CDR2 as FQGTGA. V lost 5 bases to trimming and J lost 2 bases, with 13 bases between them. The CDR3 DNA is TGTGCCAGCAGCCCTTATCCAGGGGCCTACAATGAGCAGTTCTTC. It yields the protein CASSPYPGAYNEQFF.

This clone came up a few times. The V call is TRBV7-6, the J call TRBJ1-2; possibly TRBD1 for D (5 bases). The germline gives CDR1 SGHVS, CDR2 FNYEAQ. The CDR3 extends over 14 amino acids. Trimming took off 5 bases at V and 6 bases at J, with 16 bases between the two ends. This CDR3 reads CASSPPVQVNGYTF. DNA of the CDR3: TGTGCCAGCAGCCCGCCTGTACAGGTAAATGGCTACACCTTC.

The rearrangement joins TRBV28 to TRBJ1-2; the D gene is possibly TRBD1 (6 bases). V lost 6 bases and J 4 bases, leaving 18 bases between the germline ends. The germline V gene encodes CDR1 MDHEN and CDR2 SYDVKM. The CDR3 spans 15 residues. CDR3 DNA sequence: TGTGCCAGCAGAGCACAGGGATTGGGACGCTATGGCTACACCTTC. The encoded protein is CASRAQGLGRYGYTF.

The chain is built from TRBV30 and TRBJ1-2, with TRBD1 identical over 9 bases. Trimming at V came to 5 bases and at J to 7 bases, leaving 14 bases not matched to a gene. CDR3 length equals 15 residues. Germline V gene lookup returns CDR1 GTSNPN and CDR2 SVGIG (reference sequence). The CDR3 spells CAWSPDRGIISGYTF. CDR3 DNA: TGTGCCTGGTCCCCGGACAGGGGCATTATTAGTGGCTACACCTTC.

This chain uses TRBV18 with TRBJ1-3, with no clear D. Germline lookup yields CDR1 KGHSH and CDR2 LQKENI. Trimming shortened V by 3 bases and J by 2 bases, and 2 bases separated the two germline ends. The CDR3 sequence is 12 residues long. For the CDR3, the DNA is TGTGCCAGCTCACCCACTGGAAACACCATATATTTT. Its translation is CASSPTGNTIYF.

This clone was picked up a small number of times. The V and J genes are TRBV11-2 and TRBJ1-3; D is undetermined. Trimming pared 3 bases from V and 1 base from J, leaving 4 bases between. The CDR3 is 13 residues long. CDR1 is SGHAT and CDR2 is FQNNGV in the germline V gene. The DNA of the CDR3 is TGTGCCAGCAGCTTGTCTTCTGGAAACACCATATATTTT. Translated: CASSLSSGNTIYF.

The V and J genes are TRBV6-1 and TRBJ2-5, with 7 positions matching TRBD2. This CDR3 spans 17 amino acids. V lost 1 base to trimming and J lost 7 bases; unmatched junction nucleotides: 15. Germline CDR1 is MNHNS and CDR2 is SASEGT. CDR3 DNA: TGTGCCAGCAGTGAAGTTCTTCTCACTAGCGCCGGGGGGACCCAGTACTTC. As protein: CASSEVLLTSAGGTQYF.

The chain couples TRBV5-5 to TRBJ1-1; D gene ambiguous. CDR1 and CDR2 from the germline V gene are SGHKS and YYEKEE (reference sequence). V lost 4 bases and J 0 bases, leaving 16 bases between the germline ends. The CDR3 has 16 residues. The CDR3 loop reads CASSPGPGIMNTEAFF. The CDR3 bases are TGTGCCAGCAGCCCGGGTCCGGGGATCATGAACACTGAAGCTTTCTTT.

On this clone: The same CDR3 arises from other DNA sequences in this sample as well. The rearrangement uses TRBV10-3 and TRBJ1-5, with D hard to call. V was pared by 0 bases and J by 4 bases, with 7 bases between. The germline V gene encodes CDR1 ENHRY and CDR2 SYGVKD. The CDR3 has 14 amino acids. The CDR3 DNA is TGTGCCATCAGTGAGTCAACGGGGAATCAGCCCCAGCATTTT. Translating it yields CAISESTGNQPQHF.

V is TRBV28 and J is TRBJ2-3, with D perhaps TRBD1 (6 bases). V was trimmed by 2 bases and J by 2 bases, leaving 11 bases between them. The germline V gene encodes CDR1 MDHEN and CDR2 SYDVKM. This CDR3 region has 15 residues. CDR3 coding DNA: TGTGCCAGCAGTTTAGGGGGCAAGACCACAGATACGCAGTATTTT. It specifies CASSLGGKTTDTQYF.